This T cell receptor (beta chain) was captured by sequencing in a study of cytomegalovirus exposure and HLA in healthy donors. Study-level results: A later analysis appeared to link common viral pathogens to several of the most significant clusters. Researchers had no immune exposure information except CMV serostatus available. The authors excluded some V segments, including TRBV6-2 and TRBV6-3, as indistinguishable.

As to this clone: What it binds is unknown.

At the time of sampling, donors were nominally healthy, though unrecorded immune exposures were likely. CDR3 length: 15 amino acids. CDR1 and CDR2 from the germline V gene are SGHRS and YFSETQ. The V end lost 4 bases, the J end lost 1 base, and 11 bases lay between the germline ends. The PCR employed 60 Vbeta primers together with 13 Jbeta primers. The protocol was immunoSEQ multiplex PCR, while the TCRdb copy is restricted to in-frame clones and leaves out a portion. The sample holds some 110,000 clones, around 81% seen once. The clonotype originates from a woman aged 25-40 years in good health and CMV-seronegative. Sequencing was done on a sample of PBMCs. V is TRBV5-1 and J is TRBJ2-2; maybe TRBD1 (6 bases). CDR3 residues: CASSVLTGNTGELFF. Here the CDR3 DNA reads TGCGCCAGCAGCGTCTTGACAGGGAACACCGGGGAGCTGTTTTTT.